This paragraph covers one T cell receptor beta chain sequence. The data originate from a study of CD8+ T cells in alopecia areata. Trimming took 4 bases from V and 1 from J, leaving 14 bases between them. This CDR3 is built from 15 residues. Germline CDR1 reads SGDLS; CDR2 reads YYNGEE. Treatment reported: oral pan-JAK inhibitor, 5-10 mg twice daily. RNA was isolated and reverse transcribed to cDNA, the sequencing template. Repertoires were generated with immunoSEQ multiplex PCR, while TCRdb's copy carries only in-frame clones and drops some. The table includes some 210,000 clones, more than 60% detected once.

Sequencing used CD4+ T cells sorted from blood, obtained between weeks 43 and 45, from a patient treated with tofacitinib. J is TRBJ1-1 and V is TRBV9, with a weak D call TRBD1 (6 bases). This TCR was recovered from a human donor with alopecia areata. The CDR3 region has the DNA TGTGCCAGCAGCCTACGAGACAGGACGAACACTGAAGCTTTCTTT. It codes for CASSLRDRTNTEAFF.